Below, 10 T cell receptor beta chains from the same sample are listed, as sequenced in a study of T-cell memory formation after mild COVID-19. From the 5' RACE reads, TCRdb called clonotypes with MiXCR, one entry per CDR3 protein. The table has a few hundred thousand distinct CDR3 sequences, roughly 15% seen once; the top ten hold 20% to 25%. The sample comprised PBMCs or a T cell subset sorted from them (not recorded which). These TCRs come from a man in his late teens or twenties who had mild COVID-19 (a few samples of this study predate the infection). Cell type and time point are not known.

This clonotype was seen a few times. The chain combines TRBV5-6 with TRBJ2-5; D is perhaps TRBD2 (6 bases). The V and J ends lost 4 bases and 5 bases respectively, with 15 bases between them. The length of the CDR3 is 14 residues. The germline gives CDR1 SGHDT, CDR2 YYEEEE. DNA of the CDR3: TGTGCCAGCAGCCACGGACTACGTCTGGAGACCCAGTACTTC. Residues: CASSHGLRLETQYF.

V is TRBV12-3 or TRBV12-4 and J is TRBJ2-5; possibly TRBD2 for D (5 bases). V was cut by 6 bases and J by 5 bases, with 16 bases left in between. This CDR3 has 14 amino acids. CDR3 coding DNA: TGTGCCAGCAGCCCGGGGTTTACAGATGAGACCCAGTACTTC. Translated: CASSPGFTDETQYF.

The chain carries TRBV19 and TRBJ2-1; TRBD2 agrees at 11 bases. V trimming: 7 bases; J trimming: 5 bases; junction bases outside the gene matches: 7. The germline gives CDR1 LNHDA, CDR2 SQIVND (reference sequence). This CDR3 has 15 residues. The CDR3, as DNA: TGTGCCAGTACCAGACTAGCGGGGAGCAACAATGAGCAGTTCTTC. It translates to CASTRLAGSNNEQFF.

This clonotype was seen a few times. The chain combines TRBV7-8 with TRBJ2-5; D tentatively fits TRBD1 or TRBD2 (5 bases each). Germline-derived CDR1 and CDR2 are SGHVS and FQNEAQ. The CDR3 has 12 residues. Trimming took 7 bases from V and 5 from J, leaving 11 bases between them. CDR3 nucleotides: TGTGCCAGCAAAGTGGGGGTGGAGACCCAGTACTTC. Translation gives CASKVGVETQYF.

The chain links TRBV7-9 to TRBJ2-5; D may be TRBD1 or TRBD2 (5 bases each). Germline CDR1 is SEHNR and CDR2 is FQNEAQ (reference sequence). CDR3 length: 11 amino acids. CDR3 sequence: CAGAGLETQYF. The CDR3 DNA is TGTGCGGGAGCAGGGCTAGAGACCCAGTACTTC.

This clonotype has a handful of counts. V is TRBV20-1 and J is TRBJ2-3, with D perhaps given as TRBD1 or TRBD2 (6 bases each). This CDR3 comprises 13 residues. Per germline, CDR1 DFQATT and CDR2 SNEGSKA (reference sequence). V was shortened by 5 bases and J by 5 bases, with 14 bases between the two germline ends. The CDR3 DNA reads TGCAGTGCTCCTGACGAGGGGGGAGATACGCAGTATTTT. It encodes CSAPDEGGDTQYF.

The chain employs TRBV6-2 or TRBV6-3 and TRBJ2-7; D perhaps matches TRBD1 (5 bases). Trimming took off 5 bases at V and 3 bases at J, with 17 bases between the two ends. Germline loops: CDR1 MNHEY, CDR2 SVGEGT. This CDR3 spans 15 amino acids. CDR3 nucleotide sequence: TGTGCCAGCAGTAGACCTACACAGGTCGTCTACGAGCAGTACGTC. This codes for CASSRPTQVVYEQYV.

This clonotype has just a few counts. CDR3 residues: CASSPPLRDQETQYF. The CDR3 DNA follows: TGTGCCAGCTCACCCCCGCTGCGGGACCAAGAGACCCAGTACTTC. The J gene is TRBJ2-5, the V gene TRBV18; D is perhaps TRBD2 (5 bases). The V end was cut by 3 bases, the J end by 0 bases, with 11 bases between. The CDR3 runs to 15 residues. Germline V gene data show CDR1 as KGHSH and CDR2 as LQKENI.

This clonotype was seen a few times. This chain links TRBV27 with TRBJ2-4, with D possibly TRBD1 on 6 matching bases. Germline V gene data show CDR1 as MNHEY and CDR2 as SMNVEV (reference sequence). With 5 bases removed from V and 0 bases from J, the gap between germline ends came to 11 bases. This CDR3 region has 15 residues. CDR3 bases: TGTGCCAGCAGTCGGAACAGGGTAGCCAAAAACATTCAGTACTTC. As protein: CASSRNRVAKNIQYF.

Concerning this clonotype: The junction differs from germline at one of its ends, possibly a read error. As DNA, the CDR3 is TGTGCCAGCAGTCCACGTAGCGAATATGGCTGCACCTTC. Translating it yields CASSPRSEYGCTF. The chain employs TRBV6-5 and TRBJ1-2; D unclear. CDR3 size: 13 residues. The germline V gene encodes CDR1 MNHEY and CDR2 SVGAGI.